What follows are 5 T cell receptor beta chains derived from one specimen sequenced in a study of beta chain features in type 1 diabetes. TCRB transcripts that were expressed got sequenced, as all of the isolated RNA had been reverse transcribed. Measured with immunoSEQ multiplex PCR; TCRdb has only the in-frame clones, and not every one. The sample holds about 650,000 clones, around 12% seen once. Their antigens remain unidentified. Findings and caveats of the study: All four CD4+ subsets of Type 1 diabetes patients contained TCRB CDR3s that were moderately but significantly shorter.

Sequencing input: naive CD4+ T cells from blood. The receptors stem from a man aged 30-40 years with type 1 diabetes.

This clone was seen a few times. The DNA of the CDR3 is TGTGCCAGCTCACTCTCCGGGACAGGGTTTCAGCCCCAGCATTTT. It codes for CASSLSGTGFQPQHF. The V gene is TRBV18, the J gene TRBJ1-5; TRBD1 matches at 9 bases. Germline V gene lookup returns CDR1 KGHSH and CDR2 LQKENI. The CDR3 covers 15 residues. The V and J ends lost 4 bases and 6 bases, in that order; junction bases with no gene match: 7. The variable domain in full, with the rest retrieved from reference TRBV18 and TRBJ1-5, is NAGVMQNPRHLVRRRGQEARLRCSPMKGHSHVYWYRQLPEEGLKFMVYLQKENIIDESGMPKERFSAEFPKEGPSILRIQQVVRGDSAAYFCASSLSGTGFQPQHFGDGTRLSIL.

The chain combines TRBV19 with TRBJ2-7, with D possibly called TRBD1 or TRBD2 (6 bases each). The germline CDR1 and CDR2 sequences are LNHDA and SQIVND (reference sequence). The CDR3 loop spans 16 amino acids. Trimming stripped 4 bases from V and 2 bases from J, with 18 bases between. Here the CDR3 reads CASSNKGGNGAYEQYF. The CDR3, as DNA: TGTGCCAGTAGTAATAAGGGGGGAAACGGAGCCTACGAGCAGTACTTC.

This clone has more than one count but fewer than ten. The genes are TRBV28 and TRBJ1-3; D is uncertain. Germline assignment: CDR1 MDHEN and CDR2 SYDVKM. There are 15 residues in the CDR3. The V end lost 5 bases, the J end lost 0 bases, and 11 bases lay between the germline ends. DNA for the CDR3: TGTGCCAGCAGTACTCGGTCACGCTCTGGAAACACCATATATTTT. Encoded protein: CASSTRSRSGNTIYF. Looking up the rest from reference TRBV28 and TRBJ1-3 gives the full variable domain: DVKVTQSSRYLVKRTGEKVFLECVQDMDHENMFWYRQDPGLGLRLIYFSYDVKMKEKGDIPEGYSVSREKKERFSLILESASTNQTSMYLCASSTRSRSGNTIYFGEGSWLTVV.

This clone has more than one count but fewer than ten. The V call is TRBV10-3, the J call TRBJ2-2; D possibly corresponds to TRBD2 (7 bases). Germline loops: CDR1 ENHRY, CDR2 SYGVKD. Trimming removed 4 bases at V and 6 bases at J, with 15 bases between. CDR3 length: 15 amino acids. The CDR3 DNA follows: TGTGCCATCAGTGGCGACGCGGGGGCTTCCGGGGAGCTGTTTTTT. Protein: CAISGDAGASGELFF.

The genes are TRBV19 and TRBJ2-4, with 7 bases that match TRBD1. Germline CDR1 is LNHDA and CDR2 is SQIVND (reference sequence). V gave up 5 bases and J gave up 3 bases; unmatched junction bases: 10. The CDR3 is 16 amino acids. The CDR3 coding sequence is TGTGCCAGTAGTGTCCGACAGGGTGGCGTCAAAAACATTCAGTACTTC. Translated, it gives CASSVRQGGVKNIQYF.